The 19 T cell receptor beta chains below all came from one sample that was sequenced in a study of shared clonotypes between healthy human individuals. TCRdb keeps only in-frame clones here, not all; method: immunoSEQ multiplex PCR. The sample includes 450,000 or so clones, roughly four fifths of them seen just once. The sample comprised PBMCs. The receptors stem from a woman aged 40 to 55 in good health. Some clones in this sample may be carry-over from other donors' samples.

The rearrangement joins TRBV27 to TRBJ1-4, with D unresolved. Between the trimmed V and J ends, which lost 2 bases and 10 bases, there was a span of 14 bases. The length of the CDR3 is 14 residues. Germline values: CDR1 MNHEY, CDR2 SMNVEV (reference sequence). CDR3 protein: CASSLIFGDVKLFF. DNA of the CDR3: TGTGCCAGCAGTTTAATATTTGGAGATGTAAAACTGTTTTTT. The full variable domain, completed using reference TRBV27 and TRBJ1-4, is EAQVTQNPRYLITVTGKKLTVTCSQNMNHEYMSWYRQDPGLGLRQIYYSMNVEVTDKGDVPEGYKVSRKEKRNFPLILESPSPNQTSLYFCASSLIFGDVKLFFGSGTQLSVL.

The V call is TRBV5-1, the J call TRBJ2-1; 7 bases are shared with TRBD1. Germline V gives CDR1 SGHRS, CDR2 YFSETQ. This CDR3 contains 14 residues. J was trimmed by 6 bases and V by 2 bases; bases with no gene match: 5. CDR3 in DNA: TGCGCCAGCAGCTTTGACAGGGCGTTCAATGAGCAGTTCTTC. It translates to CASSFDRAFNEQFF.

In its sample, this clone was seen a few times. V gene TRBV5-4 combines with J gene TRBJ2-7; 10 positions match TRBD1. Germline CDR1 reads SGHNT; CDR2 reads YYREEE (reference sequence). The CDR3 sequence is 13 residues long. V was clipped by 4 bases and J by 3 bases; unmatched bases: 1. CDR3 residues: CASSRDRGYEQYF. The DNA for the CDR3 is TGTGCCAGCAGCCGGGACAGGGGCTACGAGCAGTACTTC.

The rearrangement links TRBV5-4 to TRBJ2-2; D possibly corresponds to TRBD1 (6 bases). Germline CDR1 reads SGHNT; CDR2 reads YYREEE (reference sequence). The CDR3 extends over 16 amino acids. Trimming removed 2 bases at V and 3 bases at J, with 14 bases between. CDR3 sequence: CASSLKDSWDTGELFF. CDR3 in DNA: TGTGCCAGCAGCTTAAAGGACAGCTGGGACACCGGGGAGCTGTTTTTT.

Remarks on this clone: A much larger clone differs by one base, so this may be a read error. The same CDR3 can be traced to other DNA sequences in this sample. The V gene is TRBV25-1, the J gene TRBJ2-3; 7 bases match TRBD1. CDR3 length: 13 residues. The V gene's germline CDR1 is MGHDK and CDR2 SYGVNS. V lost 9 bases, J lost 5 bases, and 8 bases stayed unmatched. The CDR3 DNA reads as TGTGCCAGTACACAGGGGTTATTAGATACGCAGTATTTT. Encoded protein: CASTQGLLDTQYF.

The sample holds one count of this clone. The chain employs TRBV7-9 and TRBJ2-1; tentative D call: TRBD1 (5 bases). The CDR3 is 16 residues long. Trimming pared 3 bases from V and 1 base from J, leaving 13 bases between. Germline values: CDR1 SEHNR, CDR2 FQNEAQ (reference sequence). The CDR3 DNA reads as TGTGCCAGCAGCTTCACGGGCCAGGGATCCTACAATGAGCAGTTCTTC. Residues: CASSFTGQGSYNEQFF.

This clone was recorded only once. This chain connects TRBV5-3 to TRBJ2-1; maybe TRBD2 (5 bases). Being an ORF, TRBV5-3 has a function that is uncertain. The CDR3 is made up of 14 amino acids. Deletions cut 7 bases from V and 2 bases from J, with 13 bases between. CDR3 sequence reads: CARRAKEAYNEQFF. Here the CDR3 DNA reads TGTGCCAGACGTGCCAAGGAGGCCTACAATGAGCAGTTCTTC.

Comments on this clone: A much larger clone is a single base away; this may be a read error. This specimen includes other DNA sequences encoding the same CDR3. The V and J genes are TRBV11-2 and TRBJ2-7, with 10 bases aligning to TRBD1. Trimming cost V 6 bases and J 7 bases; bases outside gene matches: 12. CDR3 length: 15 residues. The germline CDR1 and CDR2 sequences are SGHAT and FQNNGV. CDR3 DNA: TGTGCCAGCAGTTTAAGACAGGGGGCCACAGGGGAGCAGTACTTC. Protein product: CASSLRQGATGEQYF.

The CDR3 sequence is CASSLGNRGYVGYTF. The CDR3, as DNA: TGTGCCAGCAGCTTGGGGAACAGGGGTTACGTGGGCTACACCTTC. The V and J genes are TRBV5-5 and TRBJ1-2; 7 nucleotides align to TRBD1. CDR1 is SGHKS and CDR2 is YYEKEE in the germline V gene (reference sequence). The CDR3 covers 15 residues. The ends lost 0 bases at V and 8 bases at J; junction bases unmatched: 10.

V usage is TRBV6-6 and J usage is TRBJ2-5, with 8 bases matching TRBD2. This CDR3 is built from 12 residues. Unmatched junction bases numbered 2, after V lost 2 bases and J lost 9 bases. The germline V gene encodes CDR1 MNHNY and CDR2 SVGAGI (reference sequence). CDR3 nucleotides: TGTGCCAGCAGTTACCGGGGGGGACCCCAGTACTTC. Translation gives CASSYRGGPQYF.

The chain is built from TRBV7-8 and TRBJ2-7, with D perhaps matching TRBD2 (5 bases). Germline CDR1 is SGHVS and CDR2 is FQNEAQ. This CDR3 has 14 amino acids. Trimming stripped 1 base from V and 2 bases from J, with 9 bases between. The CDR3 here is CASSLGRDAYEQYF. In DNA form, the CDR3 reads TGTGCCAGCAGCTTAGGCCGGGATGCCTACGAGCAGTACTTC.

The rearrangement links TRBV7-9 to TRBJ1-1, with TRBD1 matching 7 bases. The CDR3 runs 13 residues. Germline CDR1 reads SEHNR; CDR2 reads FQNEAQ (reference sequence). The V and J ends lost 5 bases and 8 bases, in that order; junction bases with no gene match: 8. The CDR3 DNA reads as TGTGCCAGCAGCCCCATGTCAGGGGGGGAAGCTTTCTTT. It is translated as CASSPMSGGEAFF.

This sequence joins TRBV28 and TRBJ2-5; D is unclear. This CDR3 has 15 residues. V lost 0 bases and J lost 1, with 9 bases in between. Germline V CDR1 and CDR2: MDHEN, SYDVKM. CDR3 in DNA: TGTGCCAGCAGTTTATGGCGTCAGCTCCAAGAGACCCAGTACTTC. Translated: CASSLWRQLQETQYF.

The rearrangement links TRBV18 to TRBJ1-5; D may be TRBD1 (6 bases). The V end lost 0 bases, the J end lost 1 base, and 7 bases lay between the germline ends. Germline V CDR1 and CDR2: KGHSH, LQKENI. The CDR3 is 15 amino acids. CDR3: CASSPPGQSNQPQHF. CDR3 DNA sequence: TGTGCCAGCTCACCACCCGGACAGAGCAATCAGCCCCAGCATTTT.

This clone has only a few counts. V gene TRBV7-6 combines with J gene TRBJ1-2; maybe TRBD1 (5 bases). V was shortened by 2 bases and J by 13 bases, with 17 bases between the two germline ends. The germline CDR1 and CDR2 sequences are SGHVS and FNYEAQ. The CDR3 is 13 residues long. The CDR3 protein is CASSLSTGRSATF. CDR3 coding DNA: TGTGCCAGCAGCTTATCAACGGGACGTTCTGCCACCTTC.

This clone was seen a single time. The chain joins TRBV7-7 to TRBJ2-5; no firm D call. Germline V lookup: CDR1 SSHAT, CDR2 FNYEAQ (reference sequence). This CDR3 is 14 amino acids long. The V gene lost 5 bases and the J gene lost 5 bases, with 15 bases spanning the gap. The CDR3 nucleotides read TGTGCCAGCAGCAAGGACGCCGGATGGGAGACCCAGTACTTC. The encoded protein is CASSKDAGWETQYF. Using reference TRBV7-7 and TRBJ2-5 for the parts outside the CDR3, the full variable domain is GAGVSQSPRYKVTKRGQDVTLRCDPISSHATLYWYQQALGQGPEFLTYFNYEAQPDKSGLPSDRFSAERPEGSISTLTIQRTEQRDSAMYRCASSKDAGWETQYFGPGTRLLVL.

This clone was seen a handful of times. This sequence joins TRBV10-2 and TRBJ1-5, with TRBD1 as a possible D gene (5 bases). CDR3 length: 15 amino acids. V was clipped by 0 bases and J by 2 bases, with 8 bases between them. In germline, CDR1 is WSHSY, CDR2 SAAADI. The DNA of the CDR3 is TGCGCCAGCAGTGAGTCGAGCAGGGGCAATCAGCCCCAGCATTTT. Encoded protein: CASSESSRGNQPQHF.

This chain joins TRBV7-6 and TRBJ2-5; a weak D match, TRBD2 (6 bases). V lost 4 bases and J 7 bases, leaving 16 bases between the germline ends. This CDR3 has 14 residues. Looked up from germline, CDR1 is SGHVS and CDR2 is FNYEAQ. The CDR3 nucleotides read TGTGCCAGCAGCTCCCCTCCCCAGGGAGGGACCCAGTACTTC. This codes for CASSSPPQGGTQYF.

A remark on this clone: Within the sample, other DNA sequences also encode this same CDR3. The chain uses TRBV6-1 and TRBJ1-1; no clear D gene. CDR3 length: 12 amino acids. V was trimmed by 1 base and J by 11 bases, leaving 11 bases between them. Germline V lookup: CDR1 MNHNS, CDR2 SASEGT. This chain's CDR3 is CASSEGSWEAFF. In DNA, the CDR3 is TGTGCCAGCAGTGAAGGGTCGTGGGAGGCTTTCTTT.